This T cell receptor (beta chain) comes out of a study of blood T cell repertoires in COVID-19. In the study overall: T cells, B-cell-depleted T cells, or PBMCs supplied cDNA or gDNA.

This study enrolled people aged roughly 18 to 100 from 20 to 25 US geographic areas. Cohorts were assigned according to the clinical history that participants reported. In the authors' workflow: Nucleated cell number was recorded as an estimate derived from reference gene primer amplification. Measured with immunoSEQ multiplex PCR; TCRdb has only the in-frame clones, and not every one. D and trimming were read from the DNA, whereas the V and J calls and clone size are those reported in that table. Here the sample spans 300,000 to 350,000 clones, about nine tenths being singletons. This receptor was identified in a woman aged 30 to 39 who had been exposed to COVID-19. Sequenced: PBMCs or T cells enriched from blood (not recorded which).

CDR3 sequence: CASSPGNTGELFF. CDR3 sequence (DNA): TGTGCCAGCTCCCCGGGGAACACCGGGGAGCTGTTTTTT. This rearrangement joins TRBV28 to TRBJ2-2; D is unresolved. Looked up from germline, CDR1 is MDHEN and CDR2 is SYDVKM. Trimming cost V 8 bases and J 1 base, with 8 bases left between them. The CDR3 consists of 13 residues.